This TCR beta chain was documented in a study of T cell responses to AZD1222 COVID-19 vaccine. Whole-study findings and limits: The donor group comprised mostly white British people and more females; the analysis possibly underestimated clonal diversity. All repertoire sampling was performed exclusively after the peak T cell response. It was only a handful of AZD1222 recipients who were seropositive at baseline. Along spike, vaccine-associated CD4 TCRs were found throughout, with dominance at 160-218 and 743-854.

Repertoires were generated with immunoSEQ multiplex PCR, while TCRdb's copy carries only in-frame clones and drops some. The sample consists of 150,000 or so clones, 92% of them appearing once. About this clone: Its target is not known.

Trimming cost V 3 bases and J 5 bases, with 14 bases left between them. The CDR3 extends over 14 amino acids. CDR1 and CDR2 from the germline V gene are SGDLS and YYNGEE. The chain joins TRBV9 to TRBJ1-1, with TRBD1 as a possible D gene (5 bases). The sequenced sample was peripheral blood, obtained on day 0 of AZD1222 vaccination. This clonotype originated in an adult in good health. CDR3 protein: CASSADRFATEAFF. DNA of the CDR3: TGTGCCAGCAGCGCCGACAGATTCGCTACTGAAGCTTTCTTT.